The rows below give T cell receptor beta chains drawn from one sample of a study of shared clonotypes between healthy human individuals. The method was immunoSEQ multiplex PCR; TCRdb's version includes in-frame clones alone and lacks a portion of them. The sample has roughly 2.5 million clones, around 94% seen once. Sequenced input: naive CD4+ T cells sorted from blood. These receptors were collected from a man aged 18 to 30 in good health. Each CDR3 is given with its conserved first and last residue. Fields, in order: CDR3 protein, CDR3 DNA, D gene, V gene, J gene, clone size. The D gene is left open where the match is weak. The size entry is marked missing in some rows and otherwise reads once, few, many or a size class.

CDR3: CASSAGVSPLHF
DNA: TGTGCCAGCAGCGCAGGGGTTTCACCCCTCCACTTT
D: .
V: TRBV5-6
J: TRBJ1-6
size: .

CDR3: CASSTLDLKETQYF
DNA: TGTGCCAGCAGCACCCTAGACCTAAAAGAGACCCAGTACTTC
D: .
V: TRBV7-9
J: TRBJ2-5
size: .

CDR3: CASSSILTNTGELFF
DNA: TGTGCCAGCAGCTCCATTCTAACGAACACCGGGGAGCTGTTTTTT
D: .
V: TRBV5-6
J: TRBJ2-2
size: .

CDR3: CASSRDRSTDTQYF
DNA: TGCGCCAGCAGTCGGGACCGCTCCACAGATACGCAGTATTTT
D: .
V: TRBV10-1
J: TRBJ2-3
size: once

CDR3: CASSPSPGLVQYF
DNA: TGTGCCAGCAGCCCTTCCCCGGGACTGGTTCAGTACTTC
D: .
V: TRBV7-3
J: TRBJ2-4
size: once

CDR3: CASPRGGGPYEQYF
DNA: TGTGCCAGCCCCAGAGGAGGGGGCCCCTACGAGCAGTACTTC
D: .
V: TRBV21-1
J: TRBJ2-7
size: .

CDR3: CASVAGLPETQYF
DNA: TGTGCCAGCGTAGCGGGACTCCCGGAGACCCAGTACTTC
D: TRBD2
V: TRBV2
J: TRBJ2-5
size: .

CDR3: CASSLMGTDTQYF
DNA: TGTGCCAGCAGCTTGATGGGCACAGATACGCAGTATTTT
D: .
V: TRBV5-4
J: TRBJ2-3
size: .

CDR3: CASSLSQNTEAFF
DNA: TGTGCCAGCAGCTTAAGCCAGAACACTGAAGCTTTCTTT
D: .
V: TRBV7-6
J: TRBJ1-1
size: .

CDR3: CASSLYSEATNEKLFF
DNA: TGTGCCAGCAGCTTATATTCGGAGGCAACTAATGAAAAACTGTTTTTT
D: .
V: TRBV7-9
J: TRBJ1-4
size: .

CDR3: CASSPGANYGYTF
DNA: TGTGCCAGCAGCCCCGGCGCTAACTATGGCTACACCTTC
D: .
V: TRBV21-1
J: TRBJ1-2
size: .

CDR3: CSVGGLAGSTDTQYF
DNA: TGCAGCGTAGGAGGACTAGCGGGAAGCACAGATACGCAGTATTTT
D: TRBD2
V: TRBV29-1
J: TRBJ2-3
size: .

CDR3: CASNPYGSEKLFF
DNA: TGTGCCAGCAATCCCTATGGGAGCGAAAAACTGTTTTTT
D: .
V: TRBV2
J: TRBJ1-4
size: .

CDR3: CASSIGLGLAGELFF
DNA: TGTGCCAGTAGTATAGGGTTGGGATTGGCCGGGGAGCTGTTTTTT
D: .
V: TRBV19
J: TRBJ2-2
size: .

CDR3: CASSLGSPTGEQYF
DNA: TGCGCCAGCAGCCTCGGGTCCCCCACGGGGGAGCAGTACTTC
D: .
V: TRBV5-1
J: TRBJ2-7
size: .

CDR3: CASSVQDGLQGGYTF
DNA: TGTGCCAGCAGCGTCCAGGACGGCCTCCAAGGTGGCTACACCTTC
D: .
V: TRBV7-8
J: TRBJ1-2
size: .

CDR3: CASSESRTGGQPQHF
DNA: TGTGCCAGCTCTGAATCCCGGACAGGGGGTCAGCCCCAGCATTTT
D: TRBD1
V: TRBV18
J: TRBJ1-5
size: few

CDR3: CASRPPGPGQETQYF
DNA: TGTGCCAGCAGACCCCCGGGACCAGGGCAAGAGACCCAGTACTTC
D: .
V: TRBV6-5
J: TRBJ2-5
size: .

CDR3: CASSSSGTGGRALHF
DNA: TGTGCCAGCAGTTCCTCGGGGACAGGGGGTAGGGCCCTCCACTTT
D: TRBD1
V: TRBV6-5
J: TRBJ1-6
size: .

CDR3: CASSLTGTVNYGYTF
DNA: TGTGCCAGCAGTCTTACCGGGACAGTCAACTATGGCTACACCTTC
D: TRBD1
V: TRBV6-1
J: TRBJ1-2
size: .

CDR3: CASSRGLAREQYF
DNA: TGTGCCAGCAGTAGGGGGCTGGCGCGGGAGCAGTACTTC
D: TRBD1
V: TRBV25-1
J: TRBJ2-7
size: .

CDR3: CASSMRPDREQYF
DNA: TGTGCCAGTAGTATGAGACCCGACCGGGAGCAGTACTTC
D: .
V: TRBV19
J: TRBJ2-7
size: .

CDR3: CASSQPGQGEAQPQHF
DNA: TGTGCCAGCAGCCAACCCGGACAGGGTGAAGCTCAGCCCCAGCATTTT
D: TRBD1
V: TRBV7-2
J: TRBJ1-5
size: .

CDR3: CASRGTGVSSYEQYF
DNA: TGTGCCAGCAGAGGGACAGGGGTGAGCTCCTACGAGCAGTACTTC
D: TRBD1
V: TRBV6-5
J: TRBJ2-7
size: .

CDR3: CASSLAAALVSPNEQYF
DNA: TGTGCCAGCAGCTTAGCAGCGGCGCTAGTATCACCCAACGAGCAGTACTTC
D: .
V: TRBV7-8
J: TRBJ2-7
size: once

CDR3: CAISEGLARGNTIYF
DNA: TGTGCCATCAGTGAGGGGCTAGCGCGAGGAAACACCATATATTTT
D: .
V: TRBV10-3
J: TRBJ1-3
size: .

CDR3: CASRPSSGTYNEQFF
DNA: TGTGCCAGCAGGCCGTCTAGCGGAACTTACAATGAGCAGTTCTTC
D: TRBD2
V: TRBV4-2
J: TRBJ2-1
size: .

CDR3: CASSPGQGYSNQPQHF
DNA: TGTGCCAGCAGCCCGGGACAGGGATATAGCAATCAGCCCCAGCATTTT
D: TRBD1
V: TRBV6-6
J: TRBJ1-5
size: .

CDR3: CASRRTSGAYNEQFF
DNA: TGTGCCAGCAGACGGACTAGCGGAGCCTACAATGAGCAGTTCTTC
D: TRBD2
V: TRBV2
J: TRBJ2-1
size: .

CDR3: CASSVGASGALTDTQYF
DNA: TGTGCCAGCAGCGTAGGGGCTAGCGGGGCCCTCACAGATACGCAGTATTTT
D: TRBD2
V: TRBV9
J: TRBJ2-3
size: .

CDR3: CASNPRNTGELFF
DNA: TGCGCCAGCAATCCACGTAACACCGGGGAGCTGTTTTTT
D: .
V: TRBV5-1
J: TRBJ2-2
size: .

CDR3: CASSREGRLYTF
DNA: TGCGCCAGCAGCCGAGAAGGTAGACTCTACACCTTC
D: .
V: TRBV4-1
J: TRBJ1-2
size: .

CDR3: CASSSPPVNEQFF
DNA: TGTGCCAGCAGCTCCCCCCCGGTGAATGAGCAGTTCTTC
D: .
V: TRBV7-2
J: TRBJ2-1
size: .

CDR3: CAISELQQFFGSPETQYF
DNA: TGTGCCATCAGTGAGTTACAACAATTTTTCGGGTCCCCCGAGACCCAGTACTTC
D: .
V: TRBV10-3
J: TRBJ2-5
size: .

CDR3: CASSRGQGASETQYF
DNA: TGTGCCAGCAGCAGAGGACAGGGGGCCTCAGAGACCCAGTACTTC
D: TRBD1
V: TRBV7-9
J: TRBJ2-5
size: once